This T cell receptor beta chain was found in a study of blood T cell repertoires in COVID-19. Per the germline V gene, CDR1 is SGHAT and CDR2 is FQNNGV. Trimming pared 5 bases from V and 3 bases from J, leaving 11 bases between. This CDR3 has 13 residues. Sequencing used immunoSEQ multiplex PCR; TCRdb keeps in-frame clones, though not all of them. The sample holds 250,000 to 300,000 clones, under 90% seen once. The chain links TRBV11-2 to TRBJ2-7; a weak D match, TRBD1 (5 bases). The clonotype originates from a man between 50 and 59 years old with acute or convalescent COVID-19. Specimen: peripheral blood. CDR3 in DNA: TGTGCCAGCAGCAAAGCACAGGTCTACGAGCAGTACTTC. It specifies CASSKAQVYEQYF.